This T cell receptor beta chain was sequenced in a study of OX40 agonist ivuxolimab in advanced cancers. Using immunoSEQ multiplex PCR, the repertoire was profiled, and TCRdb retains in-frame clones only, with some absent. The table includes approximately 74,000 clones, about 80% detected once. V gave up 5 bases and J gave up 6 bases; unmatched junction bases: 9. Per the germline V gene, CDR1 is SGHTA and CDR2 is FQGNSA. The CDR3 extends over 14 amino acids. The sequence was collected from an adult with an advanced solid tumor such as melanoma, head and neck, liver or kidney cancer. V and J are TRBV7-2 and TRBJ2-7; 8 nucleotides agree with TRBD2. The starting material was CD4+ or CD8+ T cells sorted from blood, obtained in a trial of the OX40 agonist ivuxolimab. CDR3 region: CASSPGGKTVEQYF. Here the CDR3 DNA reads TGTGCCAGCAGCCCGGGGGGGAAAACGGTCGAGCAGTACTTC.